This TCR beta chain was sequenced during a study of T cell changes during pregnancy in multiple sclerosis. Profiling relied on immunoSEQ multiplex PCR, and the TCRdb table lists in-frame clones only, not all of them. This table holds about 40,000 clones, about 89% found once. Material: CD4+ T cells from peripheral blood mononuclear cells, obtained before pregnancy. This sequence was found in a female donor with multiple sclerosis, enrolled in a pregnancy study.

The CDR3 protein is CAGDRTDNSEAFF. The CDR3, as DNA: TGTGCCGGAGACAGAACGGATAACTCTGAAGCTTTCTTT. The chain couples TRBV14 to TRBJ1-1; weak D call: TRBD1 (5 bases). The V gene lost 11 bases and the J gene lost 6 bases, with 19 bases spanning the gap. In germline, CDR1 is SGHDN, CDR2 FVKESK. CDR3 size: 13 residues.